The clone carrying this T cell receptor (beta chain) was seen repeatedly, ten times or more. The antigen is undetermined. This specimen belongs to a study of response to subunit inactivated influenza vaccine. General study results and limits: Each seasonal influenza vaccination, the authors suggested, recruits few new T cells.

With 0 bases removed from V and 0 bases from J, the gap between germline ends came to 6 bases. This CDR3 spans 13 amino acids. In germline, CDR1 is DFQATT, CDR2 SNEGSKA (reference sequence). One entry per CDR3 protein, called by TCRdb with MiXCR from the RT-PCR reads. The repertoire holds fewer than 250,000 distinct CDR3 sequences, with about 15% as singletons. This sequence was found in a man aged 50-59 years who received an inactivated influenza vaccine. This rearrangement joins TRBV20-1 to TRBJ2-7, with unresolved D. Sequencing used CD8+ T cells sorted from PBMCs, obtained around 5 days after vaccination. The CDR3 coding sequence is TGCAGTGCTAGAGATTGGTCCTCCTACGAGCAGTACTTC. Translated, it gives CSARDWSSYEQYF.